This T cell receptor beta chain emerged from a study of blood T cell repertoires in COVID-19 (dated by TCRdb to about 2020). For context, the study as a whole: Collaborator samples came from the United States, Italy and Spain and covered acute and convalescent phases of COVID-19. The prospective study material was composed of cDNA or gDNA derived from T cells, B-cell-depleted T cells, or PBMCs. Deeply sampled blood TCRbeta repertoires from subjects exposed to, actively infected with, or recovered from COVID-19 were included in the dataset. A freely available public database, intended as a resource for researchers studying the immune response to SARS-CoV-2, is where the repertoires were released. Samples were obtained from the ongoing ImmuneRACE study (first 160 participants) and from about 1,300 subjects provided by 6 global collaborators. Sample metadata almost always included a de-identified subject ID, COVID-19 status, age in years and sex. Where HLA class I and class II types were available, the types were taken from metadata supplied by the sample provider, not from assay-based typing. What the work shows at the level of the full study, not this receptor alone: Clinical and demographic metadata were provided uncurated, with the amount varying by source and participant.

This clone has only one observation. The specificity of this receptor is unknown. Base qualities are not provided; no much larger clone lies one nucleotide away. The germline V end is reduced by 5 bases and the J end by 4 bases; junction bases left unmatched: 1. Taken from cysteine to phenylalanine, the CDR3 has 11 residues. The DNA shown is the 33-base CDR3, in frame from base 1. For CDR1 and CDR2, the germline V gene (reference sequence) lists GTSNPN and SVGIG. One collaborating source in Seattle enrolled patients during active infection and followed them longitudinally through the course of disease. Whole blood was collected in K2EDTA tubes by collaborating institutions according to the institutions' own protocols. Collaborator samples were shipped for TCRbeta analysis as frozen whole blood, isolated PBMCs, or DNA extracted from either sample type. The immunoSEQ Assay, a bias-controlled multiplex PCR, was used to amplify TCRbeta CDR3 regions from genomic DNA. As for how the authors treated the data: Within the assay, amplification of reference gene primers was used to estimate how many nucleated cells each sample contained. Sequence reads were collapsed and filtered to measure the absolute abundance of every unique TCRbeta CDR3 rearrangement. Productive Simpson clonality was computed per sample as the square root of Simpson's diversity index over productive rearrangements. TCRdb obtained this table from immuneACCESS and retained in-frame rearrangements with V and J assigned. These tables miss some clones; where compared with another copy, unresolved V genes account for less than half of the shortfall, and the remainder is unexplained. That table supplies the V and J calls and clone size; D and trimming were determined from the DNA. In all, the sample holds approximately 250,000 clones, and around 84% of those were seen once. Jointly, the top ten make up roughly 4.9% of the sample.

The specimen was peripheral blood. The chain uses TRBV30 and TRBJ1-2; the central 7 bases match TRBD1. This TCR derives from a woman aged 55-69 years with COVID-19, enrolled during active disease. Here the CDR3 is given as CAWGQAYGYTF. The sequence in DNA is TGTGCCTGGGGACAGGCCTATGGCTACACCTTC.